This T cell receptor (beta chain) emerged from a study of T cell responses to AZD1222 COVID-19 vaccine. Turning to the study itself: Pooled together were second doses at about 4 or about 12 weeks.

Germline-derived CDR1 and CDR2 are MNHEY and SVGEGT. The CDR3 is 14 residues long. V was shortened by 0 bases and J by 4 bases, with 9 bases between the two germline ends. Some clones are missing from TCRdb's copy, which holds only in-frame ones; the method was immunoSEQ multiplex PCR. Altogether tens of thousands of clones are present, around 90% being singletons, with the ten largest covering about a quarter. The sequence came from an adult in good health. V and J are TRBV6-2 or TRBV6-3 and TRBJ1-1; D is ambiguous. The source was peripheral blood, collected on day 0 of AZD1222 vaccination. The CDR3 bases are TGTGCCAGCAGTTACTCGAGTGAGGGCACTGAAGCTTTCTTT. Amino acid sequence: CASSYSSEGTEAFF.